The clone carrying this TCR beta chain was counted a few times. Its antigen remains unidentified. The germline gives CDR1 MNHNY, CDR2 SVGAGI (reference sequence). V was pared by 6 bases and J by 7 bases, with 16 bases between. CDR3 size: 13 residues. The data belong to a study of STAT5B mutations in CD4+ large granular lymphocyte leukemia. Study outcomes and limitations: No patients shared main leukemic clonotypes, though roughly 27% appeared at low frequency elsewhere.

This was a survey-level run. Some clones are missing from TCRdb's copy, which holds only in-frame ones; the method was immunoSEQ multiplex PCR. The profile shows 23,000 or so clones, approximately 79% of them singletons. The chain combines TRBV6-6 with TRBJ2-7; no firm D call. This clonotype originated in a human donor in good health. Source material: CD4+ T cells from blood buffy coats. CDR3 sequence: CASSRQANGEQYF. As DNA, the CDR3 is TGTGCCAGCAGCAGGCAGGCGAACGGGGAGCAGTACTTC.